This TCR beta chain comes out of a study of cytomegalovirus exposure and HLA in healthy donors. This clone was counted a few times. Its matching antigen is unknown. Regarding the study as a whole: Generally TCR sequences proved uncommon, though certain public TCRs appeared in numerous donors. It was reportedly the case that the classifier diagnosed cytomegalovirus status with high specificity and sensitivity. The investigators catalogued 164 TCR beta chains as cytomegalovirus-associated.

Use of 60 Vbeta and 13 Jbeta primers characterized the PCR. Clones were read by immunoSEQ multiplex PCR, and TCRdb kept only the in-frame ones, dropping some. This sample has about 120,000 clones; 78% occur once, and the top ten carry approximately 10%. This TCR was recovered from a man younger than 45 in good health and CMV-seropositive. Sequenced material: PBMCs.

This CDR3 reads CASSQDLGPAYGYTF. The CDR3 DNA is TGCGCCAGCAGCCAAGATTTGGGGCCCGCGTATGGCTACACCTTC. The chain combines TRBV4-3 with TRBJ1-2; tentative D call: TRBD1 (5 bases). Looked up from germline, CDR1 is LGHNA and CDR2 is YSLEER. V was shortened by 0 bases and J by 5 bases, with 13 bases between the two germline ends. The CDR3 is 15 amino acids.